A single sample gave rise to the 13 T cell receptor beta chains below, sequenced in a study of T cells in Graves' hyperthyroidism and ophthalmopathy. The investigators amplified TCR beta CDR3 regions from RNA transcripts. HTBI primers were used for first-round RT-PCR of the TCR CDR3. TCRdb fed the multiplex PCR reads into MiXCR, producing one record per CDR3 protein. The sample lists fewer than 400,000 distinct CDR3 sequences; around 25% were seen once. The specimen sequenced was blood. These TCRs come from a man aged 45-65 years with Graves' hyperthyroidism.

This clonotype was detected many times. This chain uses TRBV29-1 with TRBJ1-1; D is ambiguous. CDR1 is SQVTM, CDR2 ANQGSEA, per germline. The CDR3 totals 14 residues. V was cut by 7 bases and J by 3 bases, with 18 bases left in between. The CDR3 spells CSAVQSFGDTEAFF. The CDR3 DNA reads as TGCAGCGCCGTACAGAGCTTCGGGGACACTGAAGCTTTCTTT.

On this clonotype itself: One junction end does not reproduce the germline sequence, and a read error may be involved. This chain uses TRBV7-3 with TRBJ1-2, with 8 bases identical to TRBD1. The CDR3 length is 13 residues. The V gene's germline CDR1 is SGHTA and CDR2 FQGTGA. For the CDR3, the DNA is TGTGCCAACAGCTTTGGACAGGGATATGGCTACACCTTC. Protein sequence: CANSFGQGYGYTF.

The V call is TRBV7-2, the J call TRBJ2-3, with D perhaps matching TRBD1 (6 bases). The CDR3 sequence is 15 residues long. The V gene lost 1 base and the J gene lost 3 bases, with 11 bases spanning the gap. Germline CDR1 and CDR2: SGHTA and FQGNSA. CDR3 sequence: CASSLGRTATDTQYF. In DNA, the CDR3 is TGTGCCAGCAGCTTAGGCAGGACAGCGACAGATACGCAGTATTTT.

The CDR3 DNA sequence: TGTGCCAGCAGTGCCAGGACTCAAACAGATACGCAGTATTTT. Its protein product is CASSARTQTDTQYF. The chain is built from TRBV6-1 and TRBJ2-3; a possible D gene is TRBD2 (5 bases). This CDR3 has 14 amino acids. In germline, CDR1 is MNHNS, CDR2 SASEGT. V gave up 4 bases and J gave up 3 bases, with 11 bases separating them.

The CDR3 protein is CASSNGDNTGELFF. The CDR3 DNA follows: TGTGCCAGTAGTAACGGGGATAACACCGGGGAGCTGTTTTTT. The J gene is TRBJ2-2, the V gene TRBV5-4; the D gene is possibly TRBD2 (5 bases). Per germline, CDR1 SGHNT and CDR2 YYREEE (reference sequence). Trimming took 8 bases from V and 2 from J, leaving 13 bases between them. CDR3 length equals 14 residues.

The chain is built from TRBV12-3 or TRBV12-4 and TRBJ2-5; TRBD2 matches at 7 bases. This CDR3 has 18 residues. V was clipped by 6 bases and J by 2 bases; unmatched bases: 18. The CDR3: CASSQENSGLAEQETQYF. In DNA, the CDR3 is TGTGCCAGCAGCCAAGAGAACTCGGGCCTAGCGGAGCAAGAGACCCAGTACTTC.

This clonotype was counted only a few times. V and J are TRBV5-1 and TRBJ1-2; D unresolved. The CDR3 extends over 15 amino acids. CDR1 is SGHRS, CDR2 YFSETQ, per germline. V gave up 0 bases and J gave up 1 base, with 10 bases separating them. CDR3 sequence (DNA): TGCGCCAGCAGCTTGGGGCTGGGCTATAACTATGGCTACACCTTC. It codes for CASSLGLGYNYGYTF.

This sequence joins TRBV6-1 and TRBJ1-6, with D possibly matching TRBD1 (6 bases). Trimming pared 2 bases from V and 3 bases from J, leaving 17 bases between. The CDR3 covers 18 residues. CDR1 and CDR2 (germline): MNHNS, SASEGT. The CDR3 bases are TGTGCCAGCAGTGAATTTCCCGGGACACTTAGCTATAATTCACCCCTCCACTTT. It is translated as CASSEFPGTLSYNSPLHF.

This clonotype has a handful of counts. The chain employs TRBV3-1 and TRBJ1-1; D gene ambiguous. The CDR3 length is 12 residues. Germline CDR1 reads LGHDT; CDR2 reads YNNKEL (reference sequence). V was shortened by 3 bases and J by 5 bases, with 7 bases between the two germline ends. CDR3 bases: TGTGCCAGCAGCCACCGAAAGACTGAAGCTTTCTTT. Protein: CASSHRKTEAFF.

This clonotype was seen only a few times. The chain combines TRBV5-1 with TRBJ2-2; D may be TRBD1 (5 bases). Between the trimmed V and J ends, which lost 6 bases and 0 bases, there was a span of 9 bases. The CDR3 contains 14 residues. Germline CDR1 SGHRS, CDR2 YFSETQ. The CDR3 nucleotides are TGCGCCAGCATGGGGCCGCCGAACACCGGGGAGCTGTTTTTT. Its protein is CASMGPPNTGELFF. Drawing the rest from reference TRBV5-1 and TRBJ2-2, the complete variable domain is KAGVTQTPRYLIKTRGQQVTLSCSPISGHRSVSWYQQTPGQGLQFLFEYFSETQRNKGNFPGRFSGRQFSNSRSEMNVSTLELGDSALYLCASMGPPNTGELFFGEGSRLTVL.

This chain connects TRBV20-1 to TRBJ1-2; 9 positions agree with TRBD1. CDR3 length equals 16 residues. The J segment lost 4 bases and the V segment lost 1 base, leaving 10 bases of the junction unmatched. The germline CDR1 and CDR2 sequences are DFQATT and SNEGSKA (reference sequence). The CDR3 coding sequence is TGCAGTGCTAGAGTCCGGACAGGGGAGGGGTTCTATGGCTACACCTTC. Its translation is CSARVRTGEGFYGYTF.

A few counts support this clonotype. V usage is TRBV11-3 and J usage is TRBJ2-7; no reliable D call. Germline lookup yields CDR1 SGHNT and CDR2 YENEEA. V was trimmed by 1 base and J by 5 bases, leaving 18 bases between them. This CDR3 region has 16 residues. The DNA of the CDR3 is TGTGCCAGCAGCTTAGTATGGGGATCCTCATCTGACGAGCAGTACTTC. Protein: CASSLVWGSSSDEQYF. The variable domain in full, completed from reference TRBV11-3 and TRBJ2-7, reads EAGVVQSPRYKIIEKKQPVAFWCNPISGHNTLYWYLQNLGQGPELLIRYENEEAVDDSQLPKDRFSAERLKGVDSTLKIQPAELGDSAVYLCASSLVWGSSSDEQYFGPGTRLTVT.

The chain combines TRBV7-8 with TRBJ2-1; D gene unclear. Germline-derived CDR1 and CDR2 are SGHVS and FQNEAQ. The CDR3 spans 15 residues. V lost 5 bases and J lost 5, with 16 bases in between. The chain's CDR3 is CASSPRRRLNNEQFF. The CDR3 DNA reads as TGTGCCAGCAGCCCACGCCGGCGTCTTAACAATGAGCAGTTCTTC.